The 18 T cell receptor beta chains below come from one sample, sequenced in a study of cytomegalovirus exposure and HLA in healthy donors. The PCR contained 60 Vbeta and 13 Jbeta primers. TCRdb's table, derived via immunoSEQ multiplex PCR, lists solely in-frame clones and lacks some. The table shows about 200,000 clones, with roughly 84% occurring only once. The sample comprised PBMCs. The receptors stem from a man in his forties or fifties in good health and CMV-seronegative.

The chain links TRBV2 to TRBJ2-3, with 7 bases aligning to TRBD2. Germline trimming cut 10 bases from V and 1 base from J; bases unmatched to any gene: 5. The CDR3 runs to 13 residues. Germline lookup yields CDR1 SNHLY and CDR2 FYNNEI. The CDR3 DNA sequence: TGTGCCACCCAGCGGGACCGCACAGATACGCAGTATTTT. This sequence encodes CATQRDRTDTQYF.

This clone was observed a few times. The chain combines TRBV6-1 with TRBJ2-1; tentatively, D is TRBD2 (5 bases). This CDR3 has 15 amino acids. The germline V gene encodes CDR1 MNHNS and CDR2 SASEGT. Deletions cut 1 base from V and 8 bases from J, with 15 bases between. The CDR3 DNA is TGTGCCAGCAGTGAAGTTGCGGGCACTTTATATGAGCAGTTCTTC. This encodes CASSEVAGTLYEQFF.

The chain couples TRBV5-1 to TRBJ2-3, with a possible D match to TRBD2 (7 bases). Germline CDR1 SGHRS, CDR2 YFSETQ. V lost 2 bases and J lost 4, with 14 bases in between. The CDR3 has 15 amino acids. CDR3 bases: TGCGCCAGCAGCTTTGGCGGGGGCGCCGCAGATACGCAGTATTTT. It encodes CASSFGGGAADTQYF.

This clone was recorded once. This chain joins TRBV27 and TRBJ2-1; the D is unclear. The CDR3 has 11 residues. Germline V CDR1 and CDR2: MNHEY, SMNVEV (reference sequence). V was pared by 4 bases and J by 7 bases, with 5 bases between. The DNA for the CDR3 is TGTGCCAGCAGTTCCTCGAATGAGCAGTTCTTC. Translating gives CASSSSNEQFF.

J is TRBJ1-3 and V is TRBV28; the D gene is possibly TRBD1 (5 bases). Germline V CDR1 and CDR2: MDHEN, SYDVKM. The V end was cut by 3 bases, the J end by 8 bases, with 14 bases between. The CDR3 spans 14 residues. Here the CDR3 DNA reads TGTGCCAGCAGTTTGGGGGGAGAGAGGTACACCATATATTTT. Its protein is CASSLGGERYTIYF. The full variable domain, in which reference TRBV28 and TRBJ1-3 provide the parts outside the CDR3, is DVKVTQSSRYLVKRTGEKVFLECVQDMDHENMFWYRQDPGLGLRLIYFSYDVKMKEKGDIPEGYSVSREKKERFSLILESASTNQTSMYLCASSLGGERYTIYFGEGSWLTVV.

CDR3: CASSLFLGYEQYF. Here the CDR3 DNA reads TGTGCCAGCAGTCTCTTCCTAGGTTACGAGCAGTACTTC. J is TRBJ2-7 and V is TRBV28; D ambiguous. V lost 5 bases and J 4 bases, leaving 12 bases between the germline ends. The CDR3 contains 13 residues. CDR1 and CDR2 from the germline V gene are MDHEN and SYDVKM.

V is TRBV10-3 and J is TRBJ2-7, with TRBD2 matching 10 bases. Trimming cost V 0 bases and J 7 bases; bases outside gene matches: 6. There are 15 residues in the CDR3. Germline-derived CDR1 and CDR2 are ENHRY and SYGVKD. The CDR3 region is CAISESLAGAGEQYF. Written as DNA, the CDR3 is TGTGCCATCAGTGAGTCTCTAGCGGGAGCAGGGGAGCAGTACTTC.

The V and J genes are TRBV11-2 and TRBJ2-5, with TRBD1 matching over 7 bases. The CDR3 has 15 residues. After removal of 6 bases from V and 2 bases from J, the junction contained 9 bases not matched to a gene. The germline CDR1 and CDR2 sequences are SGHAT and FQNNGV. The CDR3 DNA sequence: TGTGCCAGCAGTTCCGGCAGGGGGTTTCAAGAGACCCAGTACTTC. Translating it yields CASSSGRGFQETQYF. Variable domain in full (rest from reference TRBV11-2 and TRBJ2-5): EAGVAQSPRYKIIEKRQSVAFWCNPISGHATLYWYQQILGQGPKLLIQFQNNGVVDDSQLPKDRFSAERLKGVDSTLKIQPAKLEDSAVYLCASSSGRGFQETQYFGPGTRLLVL.

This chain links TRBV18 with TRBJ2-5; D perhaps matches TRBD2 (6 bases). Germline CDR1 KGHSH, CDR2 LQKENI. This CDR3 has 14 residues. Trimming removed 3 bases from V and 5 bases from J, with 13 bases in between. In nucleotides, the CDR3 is TGTGCCAGCTCACCTACGGCCGGAGGGGAGACCCAGTACTTC. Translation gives CASSPTAGGETQYF.

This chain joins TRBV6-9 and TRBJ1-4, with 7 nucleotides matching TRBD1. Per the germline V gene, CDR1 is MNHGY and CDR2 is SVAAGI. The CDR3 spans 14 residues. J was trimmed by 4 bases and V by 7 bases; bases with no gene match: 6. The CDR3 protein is CASNPRDSNEKLFF. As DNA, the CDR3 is TGTGCCAGCAACCCCCGGGACAGTAATGAAAAACTGTTTTTT.

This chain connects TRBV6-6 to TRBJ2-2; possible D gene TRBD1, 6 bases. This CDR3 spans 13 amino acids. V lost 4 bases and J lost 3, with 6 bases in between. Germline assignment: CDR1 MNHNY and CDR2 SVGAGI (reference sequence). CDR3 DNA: TGTGCCAGCAGTTGGACAGACACCGGGGAGCTGTTTTTT. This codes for CASSWTDTGELFF.

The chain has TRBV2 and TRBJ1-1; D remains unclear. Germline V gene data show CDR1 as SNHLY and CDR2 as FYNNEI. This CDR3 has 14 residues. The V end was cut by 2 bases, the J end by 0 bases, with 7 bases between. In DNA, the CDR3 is TGTGCCAGCAGTGAACAGGTCATGAACACTGAAGCTTTCTTT. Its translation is CASSEQVMNTEAFF.

CDR3 sequence: CASRGAGLFGQYF. DNA for the CDR3: TGTGCCAGCAGGGGGGCTGGCTTGTTTGGGCAGTACTTC. This sequence joins TRBV7-9 and TRBJ2-7; TRBD1 might be the D (6 bases). The CDR3 has 13 amino acids. Trimming left V 6 bases short and J 9 bases short, with 18 bases between. Germline V gives CDR1 SEHNR, CDR2 FQNEAQ (reference sequence).

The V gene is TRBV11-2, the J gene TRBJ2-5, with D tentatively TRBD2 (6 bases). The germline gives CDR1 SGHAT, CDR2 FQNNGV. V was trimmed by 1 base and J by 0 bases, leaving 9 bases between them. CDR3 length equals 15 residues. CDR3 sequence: CASSLAGRYQETQYF. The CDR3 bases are TGTGCCAGCAGCTTAGCAGGGAGGTACCAAGAGACCCAGTACTTC.

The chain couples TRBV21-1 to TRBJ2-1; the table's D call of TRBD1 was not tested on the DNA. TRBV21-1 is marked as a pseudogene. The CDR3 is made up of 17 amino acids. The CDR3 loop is CASSTHRGRGSYNEQFF. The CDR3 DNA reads TGTGCCAGCAGCACCCATCGGGGCAGGGGGTCTTACAATGAGCAGTTCTTC.

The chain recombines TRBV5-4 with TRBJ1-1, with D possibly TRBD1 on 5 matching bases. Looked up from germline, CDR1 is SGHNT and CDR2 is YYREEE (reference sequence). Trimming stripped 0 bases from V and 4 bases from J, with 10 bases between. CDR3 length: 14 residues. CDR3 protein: CASSLGREGTEAFF. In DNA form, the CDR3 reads TGTGCCAGCAGCTTGGGCAGGGAGGGCACTGAAGCTTTCTTT.

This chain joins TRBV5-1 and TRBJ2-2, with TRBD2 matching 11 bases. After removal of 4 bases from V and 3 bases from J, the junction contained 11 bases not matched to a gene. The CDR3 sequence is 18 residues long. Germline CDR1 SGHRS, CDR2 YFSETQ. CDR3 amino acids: CASSPGVLAGADTGELFF. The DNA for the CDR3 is TGCGCCAGCAGCCCTGGGGTACTAGCGGGAGCGGACACCGGGGAGCTGTTTTTT.

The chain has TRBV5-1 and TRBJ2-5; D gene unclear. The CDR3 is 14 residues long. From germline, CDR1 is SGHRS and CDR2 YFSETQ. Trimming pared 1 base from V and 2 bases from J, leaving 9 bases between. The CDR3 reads CASSLIATQETQYF. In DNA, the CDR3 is TGCGCCAGCAGCTTGATTGCCACTCAAGAGACCCAGTACTTC.